This T cell receptor beta chain derives from a study of beta chain features in type 1 diabetes. Study details: Comparable age, gender and cell yields were observed in patients relative to healthy donors.

Study-wide results and caveats: There was a moderate but significant shortening of TCRB CDR3s in all four CD4+ subsets of Type 1 diabetes patients.

V was clipped by 1 base and J by 3 bases; unmatched bases: 15. Germline CDR1 and CDR2: SGHRS and YFSETQ. This CDR3 is 19 amino acids long. Since all of the isolated RNA was reverse transcribed, expressed TCRB transcripts were what got sequenced. Only in-frame clones appear in the TCRdb table, and some are missing; sequencing was by immunoSEQ multiplex PCR. Among around 44,000 clones, 50% were seen once, and the ten largest hold around 0.25%. About this clone itself: The antigen remains undetermined.

The TCR comes from a woman in her thirties in good health. The chain has TRBV5-1 and TRBJ2-1; 8 bases match TRBD2. What was sequenced was stem cell memory CD4+ T cells from blood. The CDR3 nucleotides read TGCGCCAGCAGCTTGTCGGTCGGGCGGGGGGCGGCGATCTACAATGAGCAGTTCTTC. The encoded protein is CASSLSVGRGAAIYNEQFF. Drawing the rest from reference TRBV5-1 and TRBJ2-1, the complete variable domain is KAGVTQTPRYLIKTRGQQVTLSCSPISGHRSVSWYQQTPGQGLQFLFEYFSETQRNKGNFPGRFSGRQFSNSRSEMNVSTLELGDSALYLCASSLSVGRGAAIYNEQFFGPGTRLTVL.